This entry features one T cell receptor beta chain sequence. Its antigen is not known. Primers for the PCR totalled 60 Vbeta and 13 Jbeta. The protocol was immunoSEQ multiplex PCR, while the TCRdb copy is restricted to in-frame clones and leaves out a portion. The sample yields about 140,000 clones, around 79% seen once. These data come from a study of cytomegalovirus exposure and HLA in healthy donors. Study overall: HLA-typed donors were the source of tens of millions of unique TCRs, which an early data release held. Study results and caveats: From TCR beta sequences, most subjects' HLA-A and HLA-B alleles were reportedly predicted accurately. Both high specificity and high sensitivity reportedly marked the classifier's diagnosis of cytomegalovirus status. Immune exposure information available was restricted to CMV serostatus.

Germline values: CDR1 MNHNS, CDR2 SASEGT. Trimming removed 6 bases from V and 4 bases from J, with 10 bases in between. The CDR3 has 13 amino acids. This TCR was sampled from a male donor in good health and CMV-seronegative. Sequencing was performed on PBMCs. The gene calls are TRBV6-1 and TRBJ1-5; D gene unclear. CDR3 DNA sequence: TGTGCCAGCAGGGGAGACACAAATCAGCCCCAGCATTTT. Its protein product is CASRGDTNQPQHF.